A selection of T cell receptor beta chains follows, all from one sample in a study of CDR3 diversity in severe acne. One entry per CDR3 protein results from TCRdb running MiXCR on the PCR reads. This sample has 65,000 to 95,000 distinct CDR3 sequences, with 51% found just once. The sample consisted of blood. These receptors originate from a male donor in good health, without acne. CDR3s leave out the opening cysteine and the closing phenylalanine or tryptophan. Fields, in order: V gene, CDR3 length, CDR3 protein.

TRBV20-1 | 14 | SASVGLAGAYNEQF
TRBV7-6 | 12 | ASSFRGWAYEQY
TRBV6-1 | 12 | ASRIQGAGDTQY
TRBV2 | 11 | ASTPDGKNIQY
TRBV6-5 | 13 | ASSPELGATYEQY
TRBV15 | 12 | ATSRDRWVYGYT
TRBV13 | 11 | ASSWTGDGELF
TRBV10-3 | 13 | AISETSGGGNEQF
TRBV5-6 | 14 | ASSSGGQGLTYEQY
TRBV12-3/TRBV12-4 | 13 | ASSRSQGRENTQY
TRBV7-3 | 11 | ASRETGDTEAF
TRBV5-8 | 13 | ASSRGLARTYEQY
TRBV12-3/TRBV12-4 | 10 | ASSPGDTEAF
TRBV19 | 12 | ASSVPRLTGELF
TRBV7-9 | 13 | ASSRPGQGSGELF
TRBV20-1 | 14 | SARLTGTSVTYEQY
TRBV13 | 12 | ASSAYREETEAF
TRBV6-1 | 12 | ASRETERGQPQH
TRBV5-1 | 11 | ASSMDPRAEAF
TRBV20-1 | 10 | SAWGQGAGYT
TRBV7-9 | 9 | ASSVSYEQY
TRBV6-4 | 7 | ASSEEQY
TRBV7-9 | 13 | ASSLGSAGEYEQY
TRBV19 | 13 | ASGRKAGGYQPQH
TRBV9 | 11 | ASSSHGGTGYT
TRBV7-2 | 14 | ASSWGSGATHNEQF
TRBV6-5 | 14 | ASSYRLGTSDDTQY
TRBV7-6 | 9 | ASSGGNEQF
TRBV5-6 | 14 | ASSLQTGPNTGELF
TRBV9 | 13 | ASSAGTSGSYEQY
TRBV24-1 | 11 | ATSLQSTDTQY
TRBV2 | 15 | ASSLAGGFANTGELF
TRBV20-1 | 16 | SARGAGRSEVVKNIQY
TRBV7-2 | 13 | ASSFFLYSNQPQH
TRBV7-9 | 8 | AGGAGEQF
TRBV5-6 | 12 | ASSWMTGWNEQF
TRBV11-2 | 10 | ASSFDVGEQY
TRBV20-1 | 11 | STLAGASYEQY
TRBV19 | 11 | ASIPGEANEQY
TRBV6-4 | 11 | ASSARENQPQH
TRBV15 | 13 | ATSRVVGANYGYT
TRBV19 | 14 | ASSLRDGHSYNEQF
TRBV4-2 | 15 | ASSQSSLAGGQETQY
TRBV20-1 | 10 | STRSRSDEQF
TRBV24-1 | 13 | ATSDSSGGFNEQF
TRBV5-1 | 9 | ASRVNEKLF
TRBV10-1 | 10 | ASSEGDSPLH
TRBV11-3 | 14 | ASSLGRTSSYDEQF
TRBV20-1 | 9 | SAQGRVYAF
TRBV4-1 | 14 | ASSQDGGTVRSPLH